This T cell receptor beta chain emerged from a study of cytomegalovirus exposure and HLA in healthy donors. Study-level results: Subsequent analysis of the 120 or so validation repertoires found a tendency for first-cohort TCR clusters to co-occur. High specificity and sensitivity for cytomegalovirus status were reported for the classifier. TCR beta chains numbering under 200 were designated cytomegalovirus-associated.

As regards this clone: Its antigen is still unknown.

Libraries were prepared by immunoSEQ multiplex PCR; TCRdb keeps only in-frame clonotypes and omits some of them. The sample consists of about 50,000 clones, roughly nine tenths of them appearing once. The CDR3 is 16 residues long. Trimming at V came to 5 bases and at J to 0 bases, leaving 3 bases not matched to a gene. Germline CDR1 and CDR2: SGHTA and FQGNSA. The TCR was taken from a man aged 18 to 35 in good health and CMV-seronegative. The specimen sequenced was PBMCs. The chain employs TRBV7-2 and TRBJ2-1, with 11 bases that match TRBD2. As DNA, the CDR3 is TGTGCCAGCAGCCCTAGCGGGAGGTCCTCCTACAATGAGCAGTTCTTC. Protein product: CASSPSGRSSYNEQFF.